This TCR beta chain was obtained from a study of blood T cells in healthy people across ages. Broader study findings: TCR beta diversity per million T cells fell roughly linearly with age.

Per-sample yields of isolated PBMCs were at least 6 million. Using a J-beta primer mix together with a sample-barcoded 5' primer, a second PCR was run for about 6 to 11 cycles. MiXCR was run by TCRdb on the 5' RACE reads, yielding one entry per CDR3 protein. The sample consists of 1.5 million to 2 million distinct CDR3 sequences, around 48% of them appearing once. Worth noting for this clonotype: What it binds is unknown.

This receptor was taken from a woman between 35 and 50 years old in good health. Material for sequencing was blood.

DNA of the CDR3: TGTGCCAGCAGCTCATCCTCGGGGGGGAAAGATACGCAGTATTTT. Translated: CASSSSSGGKDTQYF. The chain is built from TRBV5-4 and TRBJ2-3, with TRBD2 identical over 8 bases. There are 15 residues in the CDR3. From germline, CDR1 is SGHNT and CDR2 YYREEE (reference sequence). J was trimmed by 5 bases and V by 3 bases; bases with no gene match: 8. Supplemented by reference TRBV5-4 and TRBJ2-3, the full variable domain reads ETGVTQSPTHLIKTRGQQVTLRCSSQSGHNTVSWYQQALGQGPQFIFQYYREEENGRGNFPPRFSGLQFPNYSSELNVNALELDDSALYLCASSSSSGGKDTQYFGPGTRLTVL.